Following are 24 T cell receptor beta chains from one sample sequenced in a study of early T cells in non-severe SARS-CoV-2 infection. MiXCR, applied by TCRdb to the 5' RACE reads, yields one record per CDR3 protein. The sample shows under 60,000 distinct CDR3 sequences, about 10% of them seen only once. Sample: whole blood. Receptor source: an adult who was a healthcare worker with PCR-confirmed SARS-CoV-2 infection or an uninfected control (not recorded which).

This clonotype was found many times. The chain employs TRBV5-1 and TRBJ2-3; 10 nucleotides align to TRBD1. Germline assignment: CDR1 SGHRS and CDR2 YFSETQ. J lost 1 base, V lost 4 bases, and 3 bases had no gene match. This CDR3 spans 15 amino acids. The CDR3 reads CASSGTGVGTDTQYF. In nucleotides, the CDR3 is TGCGCCAGCAGCGGGACAGGGGTCGGCACAGATACGCAGTATTTT.

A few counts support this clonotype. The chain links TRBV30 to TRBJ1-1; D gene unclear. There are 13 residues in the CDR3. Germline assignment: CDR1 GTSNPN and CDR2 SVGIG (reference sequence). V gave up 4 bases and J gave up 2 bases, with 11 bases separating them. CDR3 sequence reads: CAWTRTPNTEAFF. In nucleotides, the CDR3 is TGTGCCTGGACCAGAACCCCAAACACTGAAGCTTTCTTT.

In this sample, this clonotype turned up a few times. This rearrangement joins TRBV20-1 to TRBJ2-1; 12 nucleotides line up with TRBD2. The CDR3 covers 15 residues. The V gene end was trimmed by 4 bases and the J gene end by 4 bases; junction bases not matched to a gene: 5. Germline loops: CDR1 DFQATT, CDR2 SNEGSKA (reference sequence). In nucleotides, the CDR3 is TGCAGTGCTACCCCGACTAGCGGGGGATACAATGAGCAGTTCTTC. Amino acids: CSATPTSGGYNEQFF.

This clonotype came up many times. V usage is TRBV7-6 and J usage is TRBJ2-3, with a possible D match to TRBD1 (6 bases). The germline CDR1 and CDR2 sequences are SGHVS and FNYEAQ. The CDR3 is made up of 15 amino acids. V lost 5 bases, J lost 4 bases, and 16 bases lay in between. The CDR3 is CASSHHPGVSDTQYF. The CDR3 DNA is TGTGCCAGCAGCCACCACCCAGGGGTCTCAGATACGCAGTATTTT.

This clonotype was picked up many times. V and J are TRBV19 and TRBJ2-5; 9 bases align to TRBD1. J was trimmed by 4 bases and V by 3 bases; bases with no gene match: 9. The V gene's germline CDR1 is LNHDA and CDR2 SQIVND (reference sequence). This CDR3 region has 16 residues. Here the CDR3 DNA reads TGTGCCAGTAGTATCGGAACGGGACAGGGTAGAGAGACCCAGTACTTC. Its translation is CASSIGTGQGRETQYF.

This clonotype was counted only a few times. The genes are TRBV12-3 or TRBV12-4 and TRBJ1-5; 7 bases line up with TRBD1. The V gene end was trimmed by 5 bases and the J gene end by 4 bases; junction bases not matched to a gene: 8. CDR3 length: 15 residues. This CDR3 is CASSPRQGGNQPQHF. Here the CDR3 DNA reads TGTGCCAGCAGTCCAAGACAGGGAGGGAATCAGCCCCAGCATTTT.

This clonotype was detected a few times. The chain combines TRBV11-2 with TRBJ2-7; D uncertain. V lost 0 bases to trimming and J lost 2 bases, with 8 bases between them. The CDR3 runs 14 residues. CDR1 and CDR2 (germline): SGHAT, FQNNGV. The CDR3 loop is CASSLDPTPYEQYF. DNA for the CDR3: TGTGCCAGCAGCTTAGATCCAACCCCCTACGAGCAGTACTTC.

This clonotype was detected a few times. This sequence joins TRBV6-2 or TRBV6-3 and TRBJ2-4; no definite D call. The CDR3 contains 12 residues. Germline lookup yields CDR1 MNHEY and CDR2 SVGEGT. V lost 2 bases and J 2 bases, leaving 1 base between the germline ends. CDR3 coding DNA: TGTGCCAGCAGTTACCCCAAAAACATTCAGTACTTC. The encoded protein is CASSYPKNIQYF.

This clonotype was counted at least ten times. CDR3 DNA: TGTGCCAGCAGCCCTAGGGACAGAACCTACGAGCAGTACTTC. This sequence encodes CASSPRDRTYEQYF. The chain recombines TRBV7-9 with TRBJ2-7; 7 nucleotides agree with TRBD1. The V gene's germline CDR1 is SEHNR and CDR2 FQNEAQ (reference sequence). The CDR3 spans 14 residues. Trimming took 5 bases from V and 2 from J; bases not matched to a gene: 6.

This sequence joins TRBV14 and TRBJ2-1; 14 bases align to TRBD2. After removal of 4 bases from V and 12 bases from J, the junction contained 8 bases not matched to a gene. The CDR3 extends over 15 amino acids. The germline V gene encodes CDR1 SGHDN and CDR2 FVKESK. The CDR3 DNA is TGTGCCAGCAGCCCGGGACTAGCGGGGGTCTCCGGGCAGTTCTTC. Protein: CASSPGLAGVSGQFF. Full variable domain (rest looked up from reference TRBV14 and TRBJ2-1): EAGVTQFPSHSVIEKGQTVTLRCDPISGHDNLYWYRRVMGKEIKFLLHFVKESKQDESGMPNNRFLAERTGGTYSTLKVQPAELEDSGVYFCASSPGLAGVSGQFFGPGTRLTVL.

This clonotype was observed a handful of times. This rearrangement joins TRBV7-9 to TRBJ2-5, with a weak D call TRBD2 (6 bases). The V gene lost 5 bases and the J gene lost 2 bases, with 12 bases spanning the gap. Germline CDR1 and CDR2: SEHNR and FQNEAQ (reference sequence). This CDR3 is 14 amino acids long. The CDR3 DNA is TGTGCCAGCAGCCAGCGGGCTGCTCAAGAGACCCAGTACTTC. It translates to CASSQRAAQETQYF.

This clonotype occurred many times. The CDR3 is CASSISTGSRTDTQYF. The DNA for the CDR3 is TGTGCCAGTAGTATCTCGACAGGGAGTCGCACAGATACGCAGTATTTT. The gene calls are TRBV19 and TRBJ2-3, with 7 bases lining up with TRBD1. After removal of 3 bases from V and 1 base from J, the junction contained 7 bases not matched to a gene. The length of the CDR3 is 16 residues. The germline V gene has CDR1 LNHDA and CDR2 SQIVND (reference sequence).

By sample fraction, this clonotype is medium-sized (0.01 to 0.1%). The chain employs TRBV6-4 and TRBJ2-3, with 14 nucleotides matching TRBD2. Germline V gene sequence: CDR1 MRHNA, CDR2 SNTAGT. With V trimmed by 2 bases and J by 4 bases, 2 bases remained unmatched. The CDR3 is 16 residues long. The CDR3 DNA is TGTGCCAGCAGTGACGCGACTAGCGGGGGGGCAGATACGCAGTATTTT. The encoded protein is CASSDATSGGADTQYF.

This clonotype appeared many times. The CDR3 nucleotides read TGCAGCGTTGGGGCAGGGTATGAAACCGGGGAGCTGTTTTTT. This translates into CSVGAGYETGELFF. This rearrangement joins TRBV29-1 to TRBJ2-2; perhaps TRBD1 as D (5 bases). This CDR3 region has 14 residues. Germline-derived CDR1 and CDR2 are SQVTM and ANQGSEA. V was pared by 4 bases and J by 5 bases, with 14 bases between.

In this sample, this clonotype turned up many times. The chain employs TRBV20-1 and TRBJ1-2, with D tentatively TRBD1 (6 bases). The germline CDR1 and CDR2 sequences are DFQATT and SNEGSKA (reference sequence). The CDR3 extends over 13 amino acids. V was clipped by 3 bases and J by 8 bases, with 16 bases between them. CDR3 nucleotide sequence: TGCAGTGCTAGGGATACCCGGACAGTCGGCTACACCTTC. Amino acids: CSARDTRTVGYTF.

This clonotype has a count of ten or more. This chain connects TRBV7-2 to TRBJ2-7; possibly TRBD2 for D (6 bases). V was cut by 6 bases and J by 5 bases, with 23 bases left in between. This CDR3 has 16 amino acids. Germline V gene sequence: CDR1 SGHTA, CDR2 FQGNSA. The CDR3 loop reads CASRELVGGKYDEQYF. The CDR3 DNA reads TGTGCCAGCAGGGAGCTCGTGGGCGGGAAGTATGACGAGCAGTACTTC. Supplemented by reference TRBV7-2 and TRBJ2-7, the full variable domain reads GAGVSQSPSNKVTEKGKDVELRCDPISGHTALYWYRQSLGQGLEFLIYFQGNSAPDKSGLPSDRFSAERTGGSVSTLTIQRTQQEDSAVYLCASRELVGGKYDEQYFGPGTRLTVT.

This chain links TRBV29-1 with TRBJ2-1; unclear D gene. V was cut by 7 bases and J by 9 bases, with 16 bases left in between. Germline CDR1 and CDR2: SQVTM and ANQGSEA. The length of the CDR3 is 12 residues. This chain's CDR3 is CSAVPQSSEQFF. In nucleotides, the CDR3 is TGCAGCGCGGTCCCCCAGAGCAGTGAGCAGTTCTTC.

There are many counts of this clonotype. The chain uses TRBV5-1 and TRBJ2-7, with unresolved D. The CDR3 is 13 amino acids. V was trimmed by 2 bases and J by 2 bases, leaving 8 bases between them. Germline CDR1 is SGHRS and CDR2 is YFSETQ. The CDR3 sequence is CASSFDGTYEQYF. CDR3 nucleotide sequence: TGCGCCAGCAGCTTTGACGGAACCTACGAGCAGTACTTC.

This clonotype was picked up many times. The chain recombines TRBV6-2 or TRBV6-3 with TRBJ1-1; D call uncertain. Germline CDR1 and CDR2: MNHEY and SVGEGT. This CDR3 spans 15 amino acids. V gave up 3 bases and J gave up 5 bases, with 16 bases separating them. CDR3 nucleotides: TGTGCCAGCAGTTATCGGGCTGCGGGGAAGACTGAAGCTTTCTTT. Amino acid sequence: CASSYRAAGKTEAFF.

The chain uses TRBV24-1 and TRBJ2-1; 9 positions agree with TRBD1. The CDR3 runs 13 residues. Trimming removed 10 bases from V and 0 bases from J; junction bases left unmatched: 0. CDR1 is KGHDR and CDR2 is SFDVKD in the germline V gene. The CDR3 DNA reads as TGTGCCACACAGGGGGCCTCCTACAATGAGCAGTTCTTC. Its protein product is CATQGASYNEQFF.

CDR3 sequence: CASSPWDRGSYEQYF. CDR3 DNA: TGTGCCAGTAGTCCATGGGACAGGGGGTCCTACGAGCAGTACTTC. This chain links TRBV19 with TRBJ2-7; the match to TRBD1 covers 11 bases. The CDR3 runs 15 residues. The J segment lost 1 base and the V segment lost 5 bases, leaving 4 bases of the junction unmatched. Germline V CDR1 and CDR2: LNHDA, SQIVND (reference sequence). Based on the CDR3 plus reference TRBV19 and TRBJ2-7, the full variable domain is DGGITQSPKYLFRKEGQNVTLSCEQNLNHDAMYWYRQDPGQGLRLIYYSQIVNDFQKGDIAEGYSVSREKKESFPLTVTSAQKNPTAFYLCASSPWDRGSYEQYFGPGTRLTVT.

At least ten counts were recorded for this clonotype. The CDR3 spells CASSLGGLTDTQYF. CDR3 sequence (DNA): TGTGCCAGCAGCTTAGGGGGTCTGACAGATACGCAGTATTTT. The V gene is TRBV7-8, the J gene TRBJ2-3; no clear D gene. The germline V and J ends were trimmed by 1 base and 3 bases, with 8 bases remaining between them. Germline V gene sequence: CDR1 SGHVS, CDR2 FQNEAQ. The CDR3 has 14 amino acids.

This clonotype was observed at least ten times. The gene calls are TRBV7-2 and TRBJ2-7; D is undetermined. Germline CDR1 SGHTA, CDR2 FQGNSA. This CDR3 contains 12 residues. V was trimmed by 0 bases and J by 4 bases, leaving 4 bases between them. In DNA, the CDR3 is TGTGCCAGCAGCTTAGCTACGTACGAGCAGTACTTC. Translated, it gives CASSLATYEQYF.

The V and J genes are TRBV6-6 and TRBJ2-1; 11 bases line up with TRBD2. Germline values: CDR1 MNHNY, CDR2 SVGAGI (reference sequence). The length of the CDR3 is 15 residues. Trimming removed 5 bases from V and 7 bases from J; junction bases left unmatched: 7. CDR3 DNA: TGTGCCAGCAGTGCCCCTAGCGGGGGGATGAATGAGCAGTTCTTC. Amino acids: CASSAPSGGMNEQFF.